What follows is one TCR beta chain and its context. This entry is derived from a study of control samples from healthy donors and cancer patients. Trimming shortened V by 6 bases and J by 4 bases, and 12 bases separated the two germline ends. Germline assignment: CDR1 MNHEY and CDR2 SMNVEV (reference sequence). The CDR3 loop spans 13 amino acids. Clones were sequenced by immunoSEQ multiplex PCR, and TCRdb holds only the in-frame ones, with some missing. The table shows about 130,000 clones, with more than 85% occurring only once. The V and J genes are TRBV27 and TRBJ1-1; perhaps TRBD1 as D (5 bases). The receptor's source is a man aged 18 to 29 in good health. The sample taken for sequencing was blood. CDR3 bases: TGTGCCAGCAGCTTCGGGGGTAGCACTGAAGCTTTCTTT. Translating it yields CASSFGGSTEAFF.